This T cell receptor beta chain originates from a study of shared clonotypes between healthy human individuals. On the study more broadly: Participating donors consisted of two women and a few men aged 18 to 49. Study outcomes and limitations: Incomplete sequencing of sorted subsets was indicated by rarefaction despite large depth. Researchers found naive subsets generally carried larger estimated richness than memory subsets. Genetic and exposure-history diversity was limited by the small donor number.

Assay used: immunoSEQ multiplex PCR; TCRdb lists only in-frame clones, some missing. The sample records under 600,000 clones, more than 95% being singletons. Germline values: CDR1 SGHAT, CDR2 FQNNGV. The V and J ends lost 5 bases and 5 bases respectively, with 12 bases between them. CDR3 size: 13 residues. In the case of this clone: As yet, its antigen is unknown.

Sequencing was performed on naive CD4+ T cells sorted from blood. This sample's subset: CD45RA+ positively selected. The TCR comes from a woman aged 25 to 39 in good health. The chain joins TRBV11-2 to TRBJ1-1, with D unresolved. CDR3 nucleotide sequence: TGTGCCAGCAGCATACCGGGGTATACTGAAGCTTTCTTT. This sequence encodes CASSIPGYTEAFF.